One sample yielded the 12 T cell receptor beta chains listed below, sequenced in a study of blood T cell repertoires in COVID-19. Clones were read by immunoSEQ multiplex PCR, and TCRdb kept only the in-frame ones, dropping some. The sample contains 140,000 or so clones, more than 65% of which appear only once. Sequenced input: peripheral blood. All receptors come from a man aged 55 to 70 with acute or convalescent COVID-19.

In regard to this clone: This CDR3 is also generated by other DNA sequences in the sample. The V and J genes are TRBV28 and TRBJ1-1; 7 nucleotides agree with TRBD1. CDR3 size: 14 residues. Trimming removed 4 bases from V and 1 base from J; junction bases left unmatched: 3. Germline V gene data show CDR1 as MDHEN and CDR2 as SYDVKM. CDR3 DNA: TGTGCCAGCAGTTCGGGACAGCCGAACACTGAAGCTTTCTTT. Encoded protein: CASSSGQPNTEAFF.

V gene TRBV3-1 (or the pseudogene TRBV3-2) combines with J gene TRBJ2-3, with TRBD2 identical over 7 bases. The CDR3 is 17 residues long. Germline trimming cut 1 base from V and 1 base from J; bases unmatched to any gene: 8. The germline gives CDR1 LGHDT, CDR2 YNNKEL (reference sequence). This chain's CDR3 is CASSQVQAGLGTDTQYF. CDR3 in DNA: TGTGCCAGCAGCCAAGTACAAGCGGGACTTGGCACAGATACGCAGTATTTT.

This clone was seen more than once but under ten times. This chain connects TRBV12-3 or TRBV12-4 to TRBJ2-7; no firm D call. This CDR3 spans 12 amino acids. V lost 2 bases, J lost 0 bases, and 2 bases lay in between. CDR3: CASSLLSYEQYF. The CDR3 DNA sequence: TGTGCCAGCAGTTTACTCTCCTACGAGCAGTACTTC.

This rearrangement joins TRBV11-2 to TRBJ2-7; 7 nucleotides match TRBD2. Germline V gene lookup returns CDR1 SGHAT and CDR2 FQNNGV. The ends lost 3 bases at V and 4 bases at J; junction bases unmatched: 9. This CDR3 has 15 amino acids. CDR3 DNA: TGTGCCAGCAGCTTTCCCGGGACTACCGGATACGAGCAGTACTTC. Residues: CASSFPGTTGYEQYF.

This chain connects TRBV5-1 to TRBJ1-2; D may be TRBD1 (6 bases). The CDR3 runs to 12 residues. The germline V and J ends were trimmed by 2 bases and 5 bases, with 7 bases remaining between them. Germline CDR1 SGHRS, CDR2 YFSETQ. This chain's CDR3 is CASSFGQYGYTF. CDR3 bases: TGCGCCAGCAGCTTTGGACAGTATGGCTACACCTTC.

The chain carries TRBV27 and TRBJ2-3, with D possibly being TRBD1 (6 bases). Germline V gives CDR1 MNHEY, CDR2 SMNVEV (reference sequence). The V and J ends lost 8 bases and 0 bases respectively, with 12 bases between them. The CDR3 is 14 residues long. The CDR3 region is CASYSGVSTDTQYF. In DNA form, the CDR3 reads TGTGCCAGCTACTCAGGGGTTAGCACAGATACGCAGTATTTT.

The chain couples TRBV2 to TRBJ2-6; TRBD1 matches 8 bases. The J segment lost 0 bases and the V segment lost 3 bases, leaving 10 bases of the junction unmatched. Germline V lookup: CDR1 SNHLY, CDR2 FYNNEI. The CDR3 has 19 residues. DNA of the CDR3: TGTGCCAGCAGTGACCTCGGGACAGGAACCTTCTCTGGGGCCAACGTCCTGACTTTC. This codes for CASSDLGTGTFSGANVLTF.

This chain connects TRBV29-1 to TRBJ1-1; 10 bases agree with TRBD1. The germline CDR1 and CDR2 sequences are SQVTM and ANQGSEA. The CDR3 extends over 14 amino acids. V dropped 5 bases and J dropped 1; count of bases not matched to a gene: 4. CDR3 protein: CSVKRTGGNTEAFF. The CDR3 nucleotides read TGCAGCGTTAAACGGACAGGGGGGAACACTGAAGCTTTCTTT.

The rearrangement uses TRBV6-2 or TRBV6-3 and TRBJ2-5; D gene unclear. Trimming removed 2 bases at V and 3 bases at J, with 7 bases between. The CDR3 runs to 13 residues. Germline loops: CDR1 MNHEY, CDR2 SVGEGT. The DNA of the CDR3 is TGTGCCAGCAGTTACGGTCAGAAAGAGACCCAGTACTTC. Translation: CASSYGQKETQYF.

V and J are TRBV5-6 and TRBJ2-7, with a possible D match to TRBD1 (6 bases). CDR1 is SGHDT and CDR2 is YYEEEE in the germline V gene. V lost 0 bases to trimming and J lost 2 bases, with 12 bases between them. This CDR3 is built from 15 residues. DNA of the CDR3: TGTGCCAGCAGCTTGGTGGGGGCAGGGACCTACGAGCAGTACTTC. Its translation: CASSLVGAGTYEQYF.

This clone was seen only a few times. The rearrangement links TRBV5-4 to TRBJ2-1; D gene unclear. V gave up 0 bases and J gave up 5 bases, with 6 bases separating them. The V gene's germline CDR1 is SGHNT and CDR2 YYREEE (reference sequence). The CDR3 spans 13 residues. CDR3 coding DNA: TGTGCCAGCAGCTTGGGAGGCCACAATGAGCAGTTCTTC. It encodes CASSLGGHNEQFF.

This chain links TRBV6-6 with TRBJ1-2, with 10 bases that match TRBD1. The germline V gene has CDR1 MNHNY and CDR2 SVGAGI (reference sequence). The CDR3 runs 15 residues. V shed 6 bases, J shed 5 bases, and the junction held 9 bases outside the gene matches. In DNA, the CDR3 is TGTGCCAGCAGCGACTCGGGACAGGGGCTTTATGGCTACACCTTC. Translated, it gives CASSDSGQGLYGYTF.